The 4 T cell receptor beta chains given below trace back to one sample, sequenced in a study of beta chain features in type 1 diabetes. The authors reverse transcribed all of the isolated RNA, so sequencing captured expressed TCRB transcripts. Data came from immunoSEQ multiplex PCR; TCRdb stores just in-frame clones and leaves some out. The sample lists 400,000 to 500,000 clones, roughly 14% occurring once. Sequenced: naive CD4+ T cells from blood. These receptor sequences come from a man aged 25-45 years in good health.

V gene TRBV4-1 combines with J gene TRBJ2-5, with no clear D. CDR1 MGHRA and CDR2 YSYEKL come from the germline V gene. This CDR3 has 13 amino acids. Trimming took 1 base from V and 1 from J, leaving 4 bases between them. The CDR3 sequence: CASSQAIQETQYF. DNA for the CDR3: TGCGCCAGCAGCCAAGCTATCCAAGAGACCCAGTACTTC.

This clone was found a few times. This chain connects TRBV23-1 to TRBJ2-1; TRBD2 aligns across 13 bases. TRBV23-1 counts as an open reading frame of uncertain function. This CDR3 contains 19 residues. Germline trimming cut 2 bases from V and 5 bases from J; bases unmatched to any gene: 12. Here the CDR3 DNA reads TGCGCCAGCAGTCAACAGAACCTAGGAGGGACTAGCGGGGACAATGAGCAGTTCTTC. This gives the protein CASSQQNLGGTSGDNEQFF.

The V gene is TRBV9, the J gene TRBJ2-3; D gene unclear. The germline gives CDR1 SGDLS, CDR2 YYNGEE. Between the trimmed V and J ends, which lost 1 base and 1 base, there was a span of 13 bases. The CDR3 is made up of 16 amino acids. CDR3 sequence reads: CASSVSPLFRTDTQYF. The DNA for the CDR3 is TGTGCCAGCAGCGTAAGTCCCCTTTTCCGCACAGATACGCAGTATTTT.

The rearrangement joins TRBV7-9 to TRBJ2-1, with D tentatively TRBD2 (6 bases). V was pared by 5 bases and J by 5 bases, with 13 bases between. The germline gives CDR1 SEHNR, CDR2 FQNEAQ (reference sequence). The CDR3 consists of 14 residues. The CDR3 coding sequence is TGTGCCAGCAGCGAGAAGGGACTTGACAATGAGCAGTTCTTC. This translates into CASSEKGLDNEQFF.